This entry lists 26 T cell receptor beta chains sequenced from one sample in a study of CD8+ T cells in alopecia areata. The treatment denotes: oral pan-JAK inhibitor, 5-10 mg twice daily. Once RNA had been extracted, it was reverse transcribed into cDNA to act as the sequencing template. The data were produced by immunoSEQ multiplex PCR, yet TCRdb's version contains in-frame clones alone and is incomplete. The sample shows under 200,000 clones, approximately 62% of them seen only once. Sequenced material: CD4+ T cells sorted from blood, taken at week 24, from a patient treated with tofacitinib. The receptors originated from a human donor with alopecia areata.

This clone was detected only a few times. V gene TRBV2 combines with J gene TRBJ1-4; weak D call: TRBD1 (5 bases). Germline V lookup: CDR1 SNHLY, CDR2 FYNNEI. The CDR3 consists of 15 residues. The V end lost 9 bases, the J end lost 4 bases, and 18 bases lay between the germline ends. CDR3 sequence: CASSGRAGFNEKLFF. For the CDR3, the DNA is TGTGCCAGTTCCGGTAGGGCAGGGTTTAATGAAAAACTGTTTTTT. Variable domain in full (rest from reference TRBV2 and TRBJ1-4): EPEVTQTPSHQVTQMGQEVILRCVPISNHLYFYWYRQILGQKVEFLVSFYNNEISEKSEIFDDQFSVERPDGSNFTLKIRSTKLEDSAMYFCASSGRAGFNEKLFFGSGTQLSVL.

With regard to this clone: This sample includes further DNA sequences coding for the same CDR3. This chain uses TRBV11-2 with TRBJ2-1, with D possibly TRBD2 on 8 matching bases. Germline V gene lookup returns CDR1 SGHAT and CDR2 FQNNGV. The V and J ends lost 5 bases and 0 bases respectively, with 14 bases between them. CDR3 size: 16 residues. This chain's CDR3 is CASSLRGDSSYNEQFF. In DNA form, the CDR3 reads TGTGCCAGCAGCCTGCGGGGGGACAGCTCCTACAATGAGCAGTTCTTC.

The chain links TRBV19 to TRBJ1-5, with 8 positions matching TRBD1. Trimming removed 6 bases from V and 7 bases from J; junction bases left unmatched: 11. The germline CDR1 and CDR2 sequences are LNHDA and SQIVND (reference sequence). The CDR3 contains 15 residues. CDR3 protein: CASRSDTRGPQPQHF. The DNA for the CDR3 is TGTGCCAGTAGGTCGGATACCAGGGGGCCCCAGCCCCAGCATTTT.

This clone was detected a few times. The CDR3: CAIKQSTDTSYGYTF. In DNA form, the CDR3 reads TGTGCCATTAAGCAATCGACAGACACCTCCTATGGCTACACCTTC. V gene TRBV10-3 combines with J gene TRBJ1-2; the D gene is possibly TRBD1 (5 bases). V was cut by 9 bases and J by 4 bases, with 21 bases left in between. The V gene's germline CDR1 is ENHRY and CDR2 SYGVKD. CDR3 length equals 15 residues.

This clone came up a few times. V usage is TRBV29-1 and J usage is TRBJ2-1; the D gene is possibly TRBD1 (5 bases). Germline values: CDR1 SQVTM, CDR2 ANQGSEA. The V end lost 6 bases, the J end lost 0 bases, and 12 bases lay between the germline ends. This CDR3 spans 14 amino acids. As DNA, the CDR3 is TGCAGCGTGCGACAGCGACTCTCCTACAATGAGCAGTTCTTC. Its protein product is CSVRQRLSYNEQFF.

The chain combines TRBV10-3 with TRBJ2-2, with D perhaps matching TRBD2 (6 bases). This CDR3 contains 12 residues. Germline V gene lookup returns CDR1 ENHRY and CDR2 SYGVKD. Trimming left V 7 bases short and J 3 bases short, with 6 bases between. The CDR3 DNA follows: TGTGCCATCACGGGGGACACCGGGGAGCTGTTTTTT. Translating it yields CAITGDTGELFF.

This chain links TRBV11-3 with TRBJ2-3; no clear D. The CDR3 runs to 13 residues. Trimming removed 6 bases from V and 2 bases from J, with 9 bases in between. CDR1 is SGHNT, CDR2 YENEEA, per germline. CDR3 loop: CASRLGSTDTQYF. CDR3 DNA: TGTGCCAGCAGGCTAGGGTCCACAGATACGCAGTATTTT.

A few counts support this clone. J is TRBJ1-2 and V is TRBV29-1, with TRBD1 matching over 8 bases. V lost 4 bases, J lost 2 bases, and 9 bases stayed unmatched. The CDR3 contains 15 residues. The germline V gene encodes CDR1 SQVTM and CDR2 ANQGSEA. The CDR3, as DNA: TGCAGCGTTGCCCCCCGACAGGGGTTGAACTATGGCTACACCTTC. Translation gives CSVAPRQGLNYGYTF.

The V and J genes are TRBV27 and TRBJ1-1; weak D call: TRBD1 (5 bases). The CDR3 consists of 14 residues. Germline values: CDR1 MNHEY, CDR2 SMNVEV (reference sequence). Trimming took 2 bases from V and 7 from J, leaving 14 bases between them. The CDR3 DNA sequence: TGTGCCAGCAGTTTAGTGGTAGGGACCCTTGAAGCTTTCTTT. This gives the protein CASSLVVGTLEAFF.

The chain is built from TRBV10-2 and TRBJ2-5, with 13 positions matching TRBD2. CDR3 length: 16 residues. After removal of 6 bases from V and 5 bases from J, the junction contained 9 bases not matched to a gene. Germline CDR1 WSHSY, CDR2 SAAADI. CDR3 sequence reads: CASSRGLAGAGETQYF. The CDR3 coding sequence is TGCGCCAGCAGCCGTGGACTAGCGGGGGCGGGGGAGACCCAGTACTTC.

This chain joins TRBV4-1 and TRBJ2-2; D remains unclear. Germline assignment: CDR1 MGHRA and CDR2 YSYEKL. Trimming took 1 base from V and 1 from J, leaving 16 bases between them. CDR3 size: 18 residues. The CDR3 loop reads CASSQVRSRIENTGELFF. In DNA form, the CDR3 reads TGCGCCAGCAGCCAAGTCAGGTCGAGAATAGAGAACACCGGGGAGCTGTTTTTT.

The rearrangement joins TRBV11-2 to TRBJ2-3; 9 nucleotides line up with TRBD2. Germline lookup yields CDR1 SGHAT and CDR2 FQNNGV. There are 16 residues in the CDR3. With 1 base clipped from V and 3 bases from J, the junction kept 5 bases outside the gene matches. The chain's CDR3 is CASSLGALAGTDTQYF. The CDR3 DNA reads as TGTGCCAGCAGCTTAGGGGCACTAGCGGGTACAGATACGCAGTATTTT.

J is TRBJ1-5 and V is TRBV6-6, with 8 bases matching TRBD1. There are 15 residues in the CDR3. V trimming: 4 bases; J trimming: 4 bases; junction bases outside the gene matches: 6. CDR1 is MNHNY and CDR2 is SVGAGI in the germline V gene (reference sequence). The CDR3 DNA is TGTGCCAGCAGTTTCCAGCGACAGGGGAATCAGCCCCAGCATTTT. Translated: CASSFQRQGNQPQHF.

The V call is TRBV29-1, the J call TRBJ2-5; D is possibly TRBD1 or TRBD2 (5 bases each). The length of the CDR3 is 15 residues. Germline values: CDR1 SQVTM, CDR2 ANQGSEA. V was pared by 4 bases and J by 0 bases, with 15 bases between. In DNA form, the CDR3 reads TGCAGCGTTGGGGCCCTCTGGGGGAACCAAGAGACCCAGTACTTC. Encoded protein: CSVGALWGNQETQYF.

This clone was seen more than once but under ten times. The V gene is TRBV15, the J gene TRBJ2-7, with D tentatively TRBD1 (7 bases). This CDR3 has 16 amino acids. Per the germline V gene, CDR1 is LNHNV and CDR2 is YYDKDF (reference sequence). V was trimmed by 1 base and J by 3 bases, leaving 16 bases between them. This CDR3 is CATSRATGQGGYEQYF. CDR3 sequence (DNA): TGTGCCACCAGCAGAGCTACAGGTCAGGGGGGCTACGAGCAGTACTTC. Variable domain in full (rest from reference TRBV15 and TRBJ2-7): DAMVIQNPRYQVTQFGKPVTLSCSQTLNHNVMYWYQQKSSQAPKLLFHYYDKDFNNEADTPDNFQSRRPNTSFCFLDIRSPGLGDTAMYLCATSRATGQGGYEQYFGPGTRLTVT.

The genes are TRBV10-3 and TRBJ2-7; D is ambiguous. The V end was cut by 2 bases, the J end by 7 bases, with 12 bases between. The V gene's germline CDR1 is ENHRY and CDR2 SYGVKD. The CDR3 is made up of 13 amino acids. The CDR3 nucleotides are TGTGCCATCAGTGAGGGGGTGCAAGGAGAGCAGTACTTC. Residues: CAISEGVQGEQYF.

This chain uses TRBV14 with TRBJ2-1, with TRBD2 identical over 15 bases. This CDR3 spans 15 amino acids. CDR1 and CDR2 (germline): SGHDN, FVKESK. Trimming cost V 6 bases and J 8 bases; bases outside gene matches: 5. This chain's CDR3 is CASRKGLAGGHEQFF. The CDR3 region has the DNA TGTGCCAGCAGGAAAGGACTAGCGGGGGGGCATGAGCAGTTCTTC.

On this clone: Other DNA sequences in this specimen translate into the identical CDR3. CDR3 coding DNA: TGCAGCGTTGGACAGTTGAACACTGAAGCTTTCTTT. Translation: CSVGQLNTEAFF. The chain carries TRBV29-1 and TRBJ1-1; D is perhaps TRBD1 (5 bases). Germline V gene lookup returns CDR1 SQVTM and CDR2 ANQGSEA. Trimming stripped 4 bases from V and 0 bases from J, with 6 bases between. The length of the CDR3 is 12 residues.

The rearrangement uses TRBV14 and TRBJ1-2, with 7 nucleotides matching TRBD1. The CDR3 contains 14 residues. Unmatched junction bases numbered 9, after V lost 3 bases and J lost 8 bases. Germline V gives CDR1 SGHDN, CDR2 FVKESK. The CDR3 region has the DNA TGTGCCAGCAGCCAGAGGGACAGCCTTCTCGGCTACACCTTC. The encoded protein is CASSQRDSLLGYTF.

The rearrangement links TRBV30 to TRBJ1-5, with D possibly TRBD1 on 5 matching bases. The germline gives CDR1 GTSNPN, CDR2 SVGIG (reference sequence). There are 13 residues in the CDR3. V was trimmed by 8 bases and J by 2 bases, leaving 13 bases between them. The CDR3 bases are TGTGCCGTACACGGGGGTGGCAATCAGCCCCAGCATTTT. This sequence encodes CAVHGGGNQPQHF.

This clone was detected a few times. This sequence joins TRBV29-1 and TRBJ1-2; D gene uncertain. CDR1 and CDR2 (germline): SQVTM, ANQGSEA. The CDR3 is 12 residues long. Trimming removed 4 bases from V and 3 bases from J, with 9 bases in between. This CDR3 reads CSVVKGDYGYTF. As DNA, the CDR3 is TGCAGCGTTGTTAAAGGAGACTATGGCTACACCTTC.

The J gene is TRBJ2-7, the V gene TRBV7-2, with 7 nucleotides matching TRBD2. CDR1 is SGHTA and CDR2 is FQGNSA in the germline V gene. Germline trimming cut 5 bases from V and 2 bases from J; bases unmatched to any gene: 9. The CDR3 is 15 residues long. As DNA, the CDR3 is TGTGCCAGCAGCCCCGCCGGGACTACAGCCTACGAGCAGTACTTC. This translates into CASSPAGTTAYEQYF.

The rearrangement links TRBV11-2 to TRBJ2-3; D is undetermined. Germline V gene lookup returns CDR1 SGHAT and CDR2 FQNNGV. V was clipped by 2 bases and J by 6 bases, with 12 bases between them. The CDR3 spans 14 residues. CDR3 residues: CASSLTTVLDTQYF. Here the CDR3 DNA reads TGTGCCAGCAGCTTAACCACAGTTCTGGATACGCAGTATTTT.

The chain uses TRBV2 and TRBJ2-3, with 12 bases fitting TRBD2. Germline assignment: CDR1 SNHLY and CDR2 FYNNEI. The CDR3 runs to 16 residues. With V trimmed by 7 bases and J by 1 base, 6 bases remained unmatched. Here the CDR3 DNA reads TGTGCCAGCAATATGAGACTAGCGGGGGGCACAGATACGCAGTATTTT. This translates into CASNMRLAGGTDTQYF.

The chain uses TRBV6-5 and TRBJ1-1, with D unclear. The CDR3 contains 16 residues. V lost 4 bases, J lost 0 bases, and 15 bases lay in between. Germline V gene sequence: CDR1 MNHEY, CDR2 SVGAGI. CDR3 sequence reads: CASSLSGVSMNTEAFF. As DNA, the CDR3 is TGTGCCAGCAGTTTAAGTGGGGTGTCGATGAACACTGAAGCTTTCTTT.

CDR3 sequence: CASSRAPGPRNYGYTF. CDR3 nucleotides: TGTGCCAGCAGCCGAGCCCCGGGACCTCGAAACTATGGCTACACCTTC. This chain uses TRBV7-6 with TRBJ1-2; D perhaps matches TRBD1 (5 bases). Trimming pared 5 bases from V and 2 bases from J, leaving 18 bases between. CDR3 length: 16 amino acids. CDR1 and CDR2 (germline): SGHVS, FNYEAQ.